This T cell receptor (beta chain) was recorded in a study of blood T cell repertoires in COVID-19. The data were produced by immunoSEQ multiplex PCR, yet TCRdb's version contains in-frame clones alone and is incomplete. The table includes about 72,000 clones, over 85% detected once. CDR1 is SNHLY and CDR2 is FYNNEI in the germline V gene. V lost 7 bases, J lost 2 bases, and 9 bases stayed unmatched. There are 17 residues in the CDR3. The sample comprised peripheral blood. This chain connects TRBV2 to TRBJ2-7; 15 positions agree with TRBD2. The clonotype originates from a human donor in a cohort sampled during active COVID-19. CDR3 nucleotides: TGTGCCAGCAACCAGGGACTAGCGGGAGGCCTAGCCTACGAGCAGTACTTC. This codes for CASNQGLAGGLAYEQYF.